This T cell receptor (beta chain) is from a study of T-cell reconstitution after alpha-beta-depleted transplantation in children. V lost 0 bases and J 0 bases, leaving 15 bases between the germline ends. The CDR3 sequence is 16 residues long. Germline CDR1 and CDR2: SQVTM and ANQGSEA. This clonotype was observed many times. Unique molecular identifiers tagged the TCRbeta library. One entry per CDR3 protein results from TCRdb running MiXCR on the PCR reads. The sample shows some 400,000 distinct CDR3 sequences, about 20% of them seen only once. The V call is TRBV29-1, the J call TRBJ2-7; TRBD2 is a possible D gene (6 bases). The sequencing here drew on PBMCs from the stem cell graft donor, taken from the stem cell graft. The sequence was collected from a human donor who donated a stem cell graft to a child with acute myeloid leukemia. CDR3 residues: CSVEDGTGWGSYEQYF. The CDR3 bases are TGCAGCGTTGAAGATGGGACTGGCTGGGGCTCCTACGAGCAGTACTTC.